The 27 T cell receptor beta chains given below trace back to one sample, sequenced in a study of blood T cells in healthy people across ages. The use of a sample-barcoded 5' primer and a J-beta primer mix characterized a second PCR of 7 to 11 cycles. MiXCR, applied by TCRdb to the 5' RACE reads, yields one record per CDR3 protein. The sample yields roughly 1.7 million distinct CDR3 sequences, about 35% seen once. Source material: blood. The receptor set was obtained from a woman in her 30s in good health.

This clonotype appeared a few times. The chain combines TRBV13 with TRBJ2-7; D ambiguous. In germline, CDR1 is PRHDT, CDR2 FYEKMQ (reference sequence). Between the trimmed V and J ends, which lost 5 bases and 5 bases, there was a span of 16 bases. This CDR3 has 14 residues. The CDR3 protein is CASSKTNAYHEQYF. CDR3 nucleotides: TGTGCCAGCAGCAAAACGAACGCCTACCACGAGCAGTACTTC.

The chain is built from TRBV27 and TRBJ1-2, with D tentatively TRBD1 (5 bases). V shed 8 bases and J shed 5 bases, with 21 bases lying between them. The CDR3 sequence is 15 residues long. Germline loops: CDR1 MNHEY, CDR2 SMNVEV (reference sequence). For the CDR3, the DNA is TGTGCCAGCGCAGGGATATCCCGTCTTCTATATGGCTACACCTTC. Translating it yields CASAGISRLLYGYTF.

V is TRBV7-2 and J is TRBJ1-1; D not certain. This CDR3 comprises 12 residues. Deletions cut 1 base from V and 11 bases from J, with 11 bases between. In germline, CDR1 is SGHTA, CDR2 FQGNSA. The DNA for the CDR3 is TGTGCCAGCAGCTTAGTAGGCAGGCAGGCTTTCTTT. Its protein is CASSLVGRQAFF.

The CDR3 loop reads CASSDLLSLSGYTF. The CDR3 DNA follows: TGTGCCAGCAGTGATTTGTTATCGTTATCTGGCTACACCTTC. The chain recombines TRBV2 with TRBJ1-2, with D unresolved. This CDR3 has 14 residues. Germline V lookup: CDR1 SNHLY, CDR2 FYNNEI. With 3 bases removed from V and 7 bases from J, the gap between germline ends came to 15 bases.

This chain links TRBV6-1 with TRBJ1-5, with a possible D match to TRBD1 (5 bases). Trimming removed 8 bases at V and 0 bases at J, with 11 bases between. The CDR3 is 14 residues long. CDR1 is MNHNS, CDR2 SASEGT, per germline. CDR3 region: CASGGALSNQPQHF. The DNA for the CDR3 is TGTGCCAGCGGGGGAGCGCTTAGCAATCAGCCCCAGCATTTT.

This clonotype was counted at least ten times. The V gene is TRBV13, the J gene TRBJ2-1, with D uncertain. The CDR3 covers 13 residues. With 5 bases removed from V and 7 bases from J, the gap between germline ends came to 12 bases. The germline gives CDR1 PRHDT, CDR2 FYEKMQ (reference sequence). CDR3 protein: CASSPRYGNEQFF. The CDR3 DNA reads TGTGCCAGCAGCCCAAGGTATGGGAATGAGCAGTTCTTC. Complete variable domain (other parts from reference TRBV13 and TRBJ2-1): AAGVIQSPRHLIKEKRETATLKCYPIPRHDTVYWYQQGPGQDPQFLISFYEKMQSDKGSIPDRFSAQQFSDYHSELNMSSLELGDSALYFCASSPRYGNEQFFGPGTRLTVL.

This clonotype has more than one count but fewer than ten. The rearrangement links TRBV15 to TRBJ2-1; 9 bases line up with TRBD1. The J segment lost 4 bases and the V segment lost 0 bases, leaving 1 base of the junction unmatched. The CDR3 has 15 amino acids. Germline CDR1 is LNHNV and CDR2 is YYDKDF (reference sequence). The CDR3 sequence is CATSREDRGYNEQFF. In DNA form, the CDR3 reads TGTGCCACCAGCAGAGAGGACAGGGGATACAATGAGCAGTTCTTC.

V gene TRBV20-1 combines with J gene TRBJ2-3; D uncertain. CDR1 DFQATT and CDR2 SNEGSKA come from the germline V gene (reference sequence). Trimming removed 6 bases at V and 3 bases at J, with 19 bases between. This CDR3 spans 15 amino acids. CDR3 sequence reads: CSASPVTPGTDTQYF. The CDR3 nucleotides are TGCAGTGCCTCTCCGGTGACGCCCGGGACAGATACGCAGTATTTT.

This clonotype was picked up a small number of times. The chain combines TRBV20-1 with TRBJ1-1; D gene uncertain. In germline, CDR1 is DFQATT, CDR2 SNEGSKA (reference sequence). The V and J ends lost 5 bases and 0 bases respectively, with 16 bases between them. The CDR3 is 15 amino acids. The chain's CDR3 is CSAGGVGTVNTEAFF. The CDR3 nucleotides read TGCAGTGCTGGTGGTGTAGGCACCGTGAACACTGAAGCTTTCTTT.

This clonotype was counted only a few times. The rearrangement joins TRBV3-1 to TRBJ1-2, with a weak D call TRBD1 (6 bases). Germline CDR1 LGHDT, CDR2 YNNKEL (reference sequence). The ends were cut back, 1 base at V and 3 bases at J, with 9 bases in the middle. The CDR3 runs to 14 residues. CDR3 protein: CASSQVSGDYGYTF. CDR3 coding DNA: TGTGCCAGCAGCCAAGTGTCAGGGGACTATGGCTACACCTTC. The whole variable domain, filled in from reference TRBV3-1 and TRBJ1-2, reads DTAVSQTPKYLVTQMGNDKSIKCEQNLGHDTMYWYKQDSKKFLKIMFSYNNKELIINETVPNRFSPKSPDKAHLNLHINSLELGDSAVYFCASSQVSGDYGYTFGSGTRLTVV.

Points on this clonotype: A clone one base away is much larger, so this may be a read error. This chain uses TRBV4-1 with TRBJ2-5, with 8 bases aligning to TRBD1. The CDR3 has 16 amino acids. Germline lookup yields CDR1 MGHRA and CDR2 YSYEKL. Written as DNA, the CDR3 is TGCACCAGCAGCCTCAGACCGGGACAGGCTCGCGAGACCCAGTACTTC. Protein sequence: CTSSLRPGQARETQYF.

V and J are TRBV20-1 and TRBJ2-7; 8 positions agree with TRBD1. Trimming at V came to 4 bases and at J to 4 bases, leaving 9 bases not matched to a gene. The CDR3 runs 14 residues. Germline V gene sequence: CDR1 DFQATT, CDR2 SNEGSKA (reference sequence). The DNA for the CDR3 is TGCAGTGCTACCCCATTGGACAGGGAGTACGAGCAGTACTTC. Protein: CSATPLDREYEQYF.

There are a few counts of this clonotype. This CDR3 reads CASSQDGPSYNEQFF. The DNA for the CDR3 is TGCGCCAGCAGCCAAGATGGCCCCAGCTACAATGAGCAGTTCTTC. The chain has TRBV4-1 and TRBJ2-1; D is unclear. Germline V lookup: CDR1 MGHRA, CDR2 YSYEKL. The CDR3 loop spans 15 amino acids. The V end lost 0 bases, the J end lost 3 bases, and 9 bases lay between the germline ends.

This clonotype was counted between two and nine times. The chain has TRBV10-3 and TRBJ1-4; D is ambiguous. Germline CDR1 and CDR2: ENHRY and SYGVKD. CDR3 size: 13 residues. The V gene lost 5 bases and the J gene lost 6 bases, with 10 bases spanning the gap. As DNA, the CDR3 is TGTGCCATCAGTACTTCCCAGGATGAAAAACTGTTTTTT. Protein: CAISTSQDEKLFF.

J is TRBJ1-3 and V is TRBV6-6; 8 bases are a match to TRBD1. The length of the CDR3 is 17 residues. The germline V gene has CDR1 MNHNY and CDR2 SVGAGI (reference sequence). Unmatched junction bases numbered 6, after V lost 0 bases and J lost 2 bases. The CDR3 loop is CASSYSGQGLAGNTIYF. DNA of the CDR3: TGTGCCAGCAGTTACTCCGGACAGGGACTAGCTGGAAACACCATATATTTT.

As to this clonotype: A junction boundary mismatches the germline segment, possibly from a read error. The gene calls are TRBV25-1 and TRBJ2-3; D is possibly TRBD2 (6 bases). Germline CDR1 reads MGHDK; CDR2 reads SYGVNS. The length of the CDR3 is 13 residues. CDR3 loop: CASSEAGSDTRYF. DNA for the CDR3: TGTGCCAGCAGTGAAGCGGGGTCAGATACGCGGTATTTT. The full variable domain, rest sourced from reference TRBV25-1 and TRBJ2-3, is EADIYQTPRYLVIGTGKKITLECSQTMGHDKMYWYQQDPGMELHLIHYSYGVNSTEKGDLSSESTVSRIRTEHFPLTLESARPSHTSQYLCASSEAGSDTRYFGPGTRLTVL.

This clonotype appeared many times. V and J are TRBV5-1 and TRBJ2-3, with TRBD2 matching 15 bases. CDR3 size: 17 residues. J gave up 2 bases and V 3 bases, and 4 bases lay outside the gene matches. Germline values: CDR1 SGHRS, CDR2 YFSETQ. The CDR3 reads CASSSRTSGRATDTQYF. The CDR3 DNA reads TGCGCCAGCAGCTCTCGGACTAGCGGGAGGGCCACAGATACGCAGTATTTT.

The chain links TRBV5-6 to TRBJ2-7, with a possible D match to TRBD2 (5 bases). Per germline, CDR1 SGHDT and CDR2 YYEEEE. This CDR3 region has 14 residues. V lost 2 bases and J lost 0, with 9 bases in between. The CDR3 coding sequence is TGTGCCAGCAGCTTTCGGACTGCCTCCTACGAGCAGTACTTC. Protein: CASSFRTASYEQYF. Drawing the rest from reference TRBV5-6 and TRBJ2-7, the complete variable domain is DAGVTQSPTHLIKTRGQQVTLRCSPKSGHDTVSWYQQALGQGPQFIFQYYEEEERQRGNFPDRFSGHQFPNYSSELNVNALLLGDSALYLCASSFRTASYEQYFGPGTRLTVT.

The chain employs TRBV20-1 and TRBJ2-4, with D possibly matching TRBD2 (6 bases). This CDR3 region has 13 residues. V was clipped by 3 bases and J by 13 bases, with 19 bases between them. Germline V CDR1 and CDR2: DFQATT, SNEGSKA (reference sequence). CDR3 DNA: TGCAGTGCTAGGTTATGGGGCGGGGATGAGCAGTACTTC. As protein: CSARLWGGDEQYF.

There are a few counts of this clonotype. V gene TRBV27 combines with J gene TRBJ1-5; D perhaps matches TRBD1 (5 bases). Between the trimmed V and J ends, which lost 3 bases and 9 bases, there was a span of 12 bases. Germline V gene sequence: CDR1 MNHEY, CDR2 SMNVEV (reference sequence). The CDR3 is 13 residues long. CDR3 nucleotides: TGTGCCAGCAGTTTGCAGGGAATAATGCCCCAGCATTTT. As protein: CASSLQGIMPQHF.

The rearrangement joins TRBV6-5 to TRBJ1-5; D is unresolved. Trimming left V 0 bases short and J 7 bases short, with 7 bases between. The CDR3 loop spans 13 amino acids. Germline assignment: CDR1 MNHEY and CDR2 SVGAGI. For the CDR3, the DNA is TGTGCCAGCAGTTACTCGGAGTGGCAGCCCCAGCATTTT. This encodes CASSYSEWQPQHF.

The chain has TRBV4-1 and TRBJ2-2; 12 bases line up with TRBD2. V gave up 2 bases and J gave up 4 bases; unmatched junction bases: 5. Germline V gene lookup returns CDR1 MGHRA and CDR2 YSYEKL. This CDR3 contains 17 residues. CDR3 DNA: TGCGCCAGCAGCCAACGACTAGCGGGAGTGTTCACCGGGGAGCTGTTTTTT. Translated, it gives CASSQRLAGVFTGELFF.

Ten or more counts support this clonotype. The chain has TRBV5-1 and TRBJ2-7, with D possibly matching TRBD2 (6 bases). Trimming took off 4 bases at V and 2 bases at J, with 16 bases between the two ends. The CDR3 totals 15 residues. CDR1 is SGHRS, CDR2 YFSETQ, per germline. CDR3 sequence (DNA): TGCGCCAGCAGCAAGGGAGGTGATAGTACCTACGAGCAGTACTTC. Encoded protein: CASSKGGDSTYEQYF.

In this sample, this clonotype turned up a few times. The genes are TRBV4-1 and TRBJ1-4, with a tentative D call TRBD1 (5 bases). The germline V and J ends were trimmed by 2 bases and 7 bases, with 14 bases remaining between them. The CDR3 runs 15 residues. CDR1 is MGHRA, CDR2 YSYEKL, per germline. The CDR3 reads CASSQTGAGGEKLFF. The CDR3 coding sequence is TGCGCCAGCAGCCAAACCGGGGCAGGTGGTGAAAAACTGTTTTTT.

This clonotype appeared a few times. This chain joins TRBV5-1 and TRBJ2-3; tentative D call: TRBD2 (6 bases). The germline V and J ends were trimmed by 4 bases and 0 bases, with 12 bases remaining between them. The length of the CDR3 is 15 residues. Germline CDR1 and CDR2: SGHRS and YFSETQ. CDR3 sequence: CASSIVADSTDTQYF. CDR3 coding DNA: TGCGCCAGCAGCATAGTAGCGGATAGCACAGATACGCAGTATTTT.

The DNA for the CDR3 is TGTGCCAGCAGTGCCCCCCCGAGGGATACGCAGTATTTT. As protein: CASSAPPRDTQYF. The J gene is TRBJ2-3, the V gene TRBV28, with D uncertain. Germline V gives CDR1 MDHEN, CDR2 SYDVKM. The CDR3 loop spans 13 amino acids. Trimming shortened V by 5 bases and J by 6 bases, and 12 bases separated the two germline ends.

The rearrangement joins TRBV13 to TRBJ2-7; 10 positions match TRBD1. V was clipped by 5 bases and J by 5 bases; unmatched bases: 6. The CDR3 is 14 residues long. Germline V gene data show CDR1 as PRHDT and CDR2 as FYEKMQ (reference sequence). DNA of the CDR3: TGTGCCAGCAGCCTGACAGGGGGCGTCCACGAGCAGTACTTC. This codes for CASSLTGGVHEQYF.